This T cell receptor (beta chain) came from a study of brain T cells in children with intractable seizures. Study findings and constraints: Patients' HCMV serostatus was unknown; virus specificity rests on CDR3 similarity alone. Pre-surgery blood may have been undersampled, hiding some clones.

Described time point: blood from clinic visit 5 months post-surgery; TSC patient then seizure free. Sequencing was limited to surgery cases with top T cell transcript signatures in brain tissue. Germline values: CDR1 MNHEY, CDR2 SVGAGI. This CDR3 is built from 15 residues. V dropped 0 bases and J dropped 3 bases, with 11 bases sitting between them. Points on this clone: Its antigen is currently unknown.

Here immunoSEQ multiplex PCR was the method, and the copy in TCRdb shows in-frame clones only, minus some. The sample records about 340,000 clones, roughly 93% being singletons. The rearrangement links TRBV6-5 to TRBJ1-1; unclear D gene. The material sequenced was peripheral blood, taken 4 to 5 months after surgery. The receptor was isolated from a boy in the first two years of life with tuberous sclerosis and intractable seizures. The CDR3 coding sequence is TGTGCCAGCAGTTACTCGATGGACGGTTACACTGAAGCTTTCTTT. Translated: CASSYSMDGYTEAFF.